One TCR beta chain is described in this entry. Its matching antigen is unknown. This sample stems from a study of cytomegalovirus exposure and HLA in healthy donors. Study-wide background: Assignment to the Caucasian-associated ancestry cluster applied to over 70% of the approximately 420 genotyped donors. Whole-study findings and limits: When analyzed later, a missense DCLRE1C variant was found to be linked to TCR beta V- and J-gene trimming. Usually a TCR sequence was rare, but some public TCRs were found in many donors. The majority of CMV-associated TCR beta chains were reported as apparently HLA-restricted in a later analysis.

Primers for the PCR totalled 60 Vbeta and 13 Jbeta. Method: immunoSEQ multiplex PCR; TCRdb's copy keeps in-frame clones and lacks some. The sample carries 150,000 to 200,000 clones, roughly 72% recorded once. The V segment lost 4 bases and the J segment 9 bases; nucleotides outside the gene matches: 5. The CDR3 spans 13 residues. Germline V gene sequence: CDR1 SGHRS, CDR2 YFSETQ. This receptor was obtained from a woman under 40 in good health and CMV-seropositive. Sequenced sample: PBMCs. The V gene is TRBV5-1, the J gene TRBJ2-1; TRBD2 agrees at 9 bases. The CDR3 here is CASSASGTAEQFF. The CDR3 DNA reads as TGCGCCAGCAGCGCTAGCGGGACAGCTGAGCAGTTCTTC.